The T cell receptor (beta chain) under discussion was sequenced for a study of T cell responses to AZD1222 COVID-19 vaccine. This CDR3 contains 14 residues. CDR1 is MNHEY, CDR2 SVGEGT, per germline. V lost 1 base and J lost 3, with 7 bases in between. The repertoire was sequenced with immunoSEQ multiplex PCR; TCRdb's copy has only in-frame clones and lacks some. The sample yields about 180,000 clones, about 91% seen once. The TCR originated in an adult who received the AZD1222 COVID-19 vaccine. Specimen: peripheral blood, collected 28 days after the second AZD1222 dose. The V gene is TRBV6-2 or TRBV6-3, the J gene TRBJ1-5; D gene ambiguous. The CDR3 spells CASSYWAANQPQHF. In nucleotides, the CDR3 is TGTGCCAGCAGTTACTGGGCCGCCAATCAGCCCCAGCATTTT.